This T cell receptor (beta chain) originates from a study of cytomegalovirus exposure and HLA in healthy donors. Study-wide points: Common viral pathogens (according to a later analysis) appeared linked to several of the most significant clusters. In an earlier analysis, most TCR beta V segments were productive about 87% or about 30% of the time.

This clone was recorded at least ten times. Its antigen is as yet unknown. This cohort consisted of healthy bone marrow donors. V trimming: 2 bases; J trimming: 3 bases; junction bases outside the gene matches: 12. CDR3 length: 17 residues. CDR1 and CDR2 from the germline V gene are SGHVS and FNYEAQ. Researchers ran the PCR with 60 Vbeta and 13 Jbeta primers. Sequenced by immunoSEQ multiplex PCR; TCRdb stores in-frame clones only, minus some. The profile shows 70,000 to 95,000 clones, roughly 80% of them singletons. The receptor comes from a human donor in good health. The chain employs TRBV7-6 and TRBJ2-7; 8 bases agree with TRBD2. Sequencing was carried out using PBMCs. The CDR3 DNA sequence: TGTGCCAGCAGCTTACAGGACACCAGCGGGGGTTTCTACGAGCAGTACTTC. Its protein product is CASSLQDTSGGFYEQYF. The variable domain in full, completed from reference TRBV7-6 and TRBJ2-7, reads GAGVSQSPRYKVTKRGQDVALRCDPISGHVSLYWYRQALGQGPEFLTYFNYEAQQDKSGLPNDRFSAERPEGSISTLTIQRTEQRDSAMYRCASSLQDTSGGFYEQYFGPGTRLTVT.